Below are 3 T cell receptor beta chains sequenced from a single sample in a study of T cell responses to AZD1222 COVID-19 vaccine. Profiling relied on immunoSEQ multiplex PCR, and the TCRdb table lists in-frame clones only, not all of them. The table has around 150,000 clones, over 75% seen once. The sequences come from peripheral blood, collected on day 0 of AZD1222 vaccination. These receptors came from an adult in good health.

J is TRBJ2-2 and V is TRBV3-1 (or the pseudogene TRBV3-2); D possibly uses TRBD1 or TRBD2 (5 bases each). The length of the CDR3 is 18 residues. Germline V gene data show CDR1 as LGHDT and CDR2 as YNNKEL (reference sequence). The ends were cut back, 2 bases at V and 5 bases at J, with 21 bases in the middle. CDR3 protein: CASSQSPRGPRFTGELFF. The DNA of the CDR3 is TGTGCCAGCAGCCAATCCCCTCGGGGCCCTAGATTTACCGGGGAGCTGTTTTTT.

The chain couples TRBV7-2 to TRBJ1-6; weak D call: TRBD1 (6 bases). The V and J ends lost 2 bases and 5 bases respectively, with 13 bases between them. In germline, CDR1 is SGHTA, CDR2 FQGNSA. The CDR3 totals 16 residues. In DNA, the CDR3 is TGTGCCAGCAGCTTAACTGACGAGGGGGATAATTCACCCCTCCACTTT. Its translation is CASSLTDEGDNSPLHF.

The V call is TRBV2, the J call TRBJ2-1, with 7 bases that match TRBD1. This CDR3 is 15 amino acids long. CDR1 is SNHLY, CDR2 FYNNEI, per germline. The V segment lost 5 bases and the J segment 4 bases; nucleotides outside the gene matches: 8. The CDR3 coding sequence is TGTGCCAGCAGTCCAGACAGGGCACGTTACAATGAGCAGTTCTTC. Encoded protein: CASSPDRARYNEQFF.